The 14 T cell receptor beta chains below all came from one sample that was sequenced in a study of response to subunit inactivated influenza vaccine (dated by TCRdb to the late 2010s). Libraries came from RT-PCR. Data came from an Illumina HiSeq 2500. TCRdb reprocessed the public reads (quality trimming at Q25 with fastp, clone calling with MiXCR) and kept in-frame beta chains. Rows with one shared CDR3 protein collapse into an entry with the most common genes and DNA. The sample data list around 200,000 distinct CDR3 sequences, and approximately 15% of these were observed just once. The ten largest clones represent approximately 27% of the sample. Specimen: CD8+ T cells sorted from PBMCs, collected 5 days after vaccination. These receptors came from a man between 45 and 60 years old who received an inactivated influenza vaccine. Donor details come from another sample of the same person, matched by shared clones.

This clonotype has only a few counts. This sequence joins TRBV2 and TRBJ2-1; 15 bases align to TRBD2. Germline lookup yields CDR1 SNHLY and CDR2 FYNNEI. The J segment lost 10 bases and the V segment lost 6 bases, leaving 13 bases of the junction unmatched. The CDR3 covers 17 residues. CDR3 DNA sequence: TGTGCCAGCAGCTCTCGAGGACTAGCGGGAGGGGTGGAGGAGCAGTTCTTC. Translated: CASSSRGLAGGVEEQFF.

This sequence joins TRBV6-2 or TRBV6-3 and TRBJ1-4; D uncertain. The germline CDR1 and CDR2 sequences are MNHEY and SVGEGT. CDR3 size: 13 residues. V was cut by 7 bases and J by 8 bases, with 14 bases left in between. The CDR3 is CASNPARWEKLFF. CDR3 DNA sequence: TGTGCCAGCAATCCGGCTCGATGGGAAAAACTGTTTTTT.

The table lists this clonotype with a few counts. The chain uses TRBV4-1 and TRBJ2-3; D not certain. Germline V lookup: CDR1 MGHRA, CDR2 YSYEKL. Trimming shortened V by 3 bases and J by 0 bases, and 16 bases separated the two germline ends. CDR3 size: 17 residues. This CDR3 is CASSHYAAGSSTDTQYF. CDR3 nucleotides: TGCGCCAGCAGCCACTATGCAGCCGGTTCTAGCACAGATACGCAGTATTTT.

J is TRBJ2-7 and V is TRBV2, with 7 nucleotides matching TRBD2. Germline loops: CDR1 SNHLY, CDR2 FYNNEI. J was trimmed by 6 bases and V by 7 bases; bases with no gene match: 6. This CDR3 comprises 12 residues. CDR3 DNA: TGTGCCAGCACTCTTGGGGAGGGCGAGCAGTACTTC. It yields the protein CASTLGEGEQYF.

The chain carries TRBV6-2 or TRBV6-3 and TRBJ1-4, with TRBD1 as a possible D gene (6 bases). Germline V gene sequence: CDR1 MNHEY, CDR2 SVGEGT. This CDR3 contains 13 residues. The V and J ends lost 10 bases and 1 base respectively, with 10 bases between them. The CDR3 nucleotides are TGTGCCACCAGGGGCGAAACTAATGAAAAACTGTTTTTT. It is translated as CATRGETNEKLFF.

This clonotype was counted ten times or more. The chain uses TRBV12-3 or TRBV12-4 and TRBJ1-5; D might be TRBD1 (5 bases). The V end lost 3 bases, the J end lost 5 bases, and 14 bases lay between the germline ends. The length of the CDR3 is 15 residues. The CDR3 DNA is TGTGCCAGCAGTTTGCTATCCGGGGGTTATCAGCCCCAGCATTTT. Amino acids: CASSLLSGGYQPQHF.

The chain carries TRBV9 and TRBJ2-5, with TRBD2 matching over 10 bases. Trimming removed 3 bases from V and 0 bases from J; junction bases left unmatched: 5. CDR3 length: 16 residues. Germline V CDR1 and CDR2: SGDLS, YYNGEE. The CDR3 nucleotides read TGTGCCAGCAGCGGATCGACTAGCGGGTACCAAGAGACCCAGTACTTC. Residues: CASSGSTSGYQETQYF.

At least ten counts were recorded for this clonotype. The chain joins TRBV12-3 or TRBV12-4 to TRBJ1-1; D is undetermined. This CDR3 region has 13 residues. Trimming removed 1 base at V and 1 base at J, with 4 bases between. CDR3 residues: CASSLGTNTEAFF. The CDR3 DNA is TGTGCCAGCAGTTTAGGGACGAACACTGAAGCTTTCTTT.

Only one count was recorded for this clonotype. The chain joins TRBV12-3 or TRBV12-4 to TRBJ2-4, with D perhaps matching TRBD1 (5 bases). The CDR3 is 16 amino acids. The V end was cut by 7 bases, the J end by 0 bases, with 16 bases between. The CDR3 reads CASTGPQGLAKNIQYF. In DNA, the CDR3 is TGTGCCAGCACCGGACCCCAGGGTCTAGCCAAAAACATTCAGTACTTC.

In this sample, this clonotype turned up many times. This chain links TRBV12-3 or TRBV12-4 with TRBJ2-3; 7 bases agree with TRBD2. V lost 10 bases, J lost 1 base, and 5 bases stayed unmatched. The CDR3 is 13 residues long. In DNA form, the CDR3 reads TGTGCCATCGCGGGGGTTGGCACAGATACGCAGTATTTT. This codes for CAIAGVGTDTQYF.

This clonotype was detected only a few times. The chain recombines TRBV12-3 or TRBV12-4 with TRBJ2-4, with 7 bases identical to TRBD1. Trimming cost V 6 bases and J 5 bases; bases outside gene matches: 7. The CDR3 has 14 amino acids. The CDR3: CASRASGTENIQYF. The CDR3, as DNA: TGTGCCAGCAGAGCTTCCGGGACAGAAAACATTCAGTACTTC.

This clonotype showed up many times. The chain couples TRBV7-9 to TRBJ2-4; D possibly corresponds to TRBD1 (5 bases). In germline, CDR1 is SEHNR, CDR2 FQNEAQ (reference sequence). Trimming pared 3 bases from V and 0 bases from J, leaving 9 bases between. This CDR3 has 15 residues. The CDR3 DNA follows: TGTGCCAGCAGCTTGCAGACAGAAGCCAAAAACATTCAGTACTTC. Translated: CASSLQTEAKNIQYF. Looking up the rest from reference TRBV7-9 and TRBJ2-4 gives the full variable domain: DTGVSQNPRHKITKRGQNVTFRCDPISEHNRLYWYRQTLGQGPEFLTYFQNEAQLEKSRLLSDRFSAERPKGSFSTLEIQRTEQGDSAMYLCASSLQTEAKNIQYFGAGTRLSVL.

This CDR3 reads CASSPGPPDEQFF. DNA of the CDR3: TGTGCCAGCAGCCCCGGTCCTCCCGATGAGCAGTTCTTC. The genes are TRBV7-6 and TRBJ2-1; the D is unclear. Germline CDR1 is SGHVS and CDR2 is FNYEAQ. V was pared by 5 bases and J by 8 bases, with 13 bases between. The CDR3 is made up of 13 amino acids.

This clonotype was seen more than once but under ten times. V and J are TRBV11-2 and TRBJ2-1, with D possibly matching TRBD2 (6 bases). Germline V CDR1 and CDR2: SGHAT, FQNNGV. The CDR3 runs 13 residues. Trimming cost V 1 base and J 8 bases, with 9 bases left between them. CDR3 nucleotide sequence: TGTGCCAGCAGCTTAGGTCGGAGGGATGAGCAGTTCTTC. Translation gives CASSLGRRDEQFF.